This TCR beta chain was retrieved from a study of post-analysis software for immune sequencing data. Built from TCR beta cDNA, the libraries had unique molecular identifiers in them. TCRdb reanalysed the PCR reads using MiXCR and keeps one entry per CDR3 protein. The data contain roughly 150,000 distinct CDR3 sequences, 30% to 45% of them seen just once; the ten biggest clones take up 28%. The CDR3 contains 16 residues. Germline CDR1 reads SGHTA; CDR2 reads FQGNSA. The V and J ends lost 5 bases and 0 bases, in that order; junction bases with no gene match: 10. The source material was blood, sampled after autologous hematopoietic stem cell transplantation. The chain uses TRBV7-2 and TRBJ2-7; TRBD1 matches at 7 bases. The receptor was isolated from a girl aged 5-17 years with multiple sclerosis. The CDR3 nucleotides read TGTGCCAGCAGCCACCGAGGGGGCGATAGCTCCTACGAGCAGTACTTC. It specifies CASSHRGGDSSYEQYF.